These 32 T cell receptor beta chains were sequenced from one sample in a study of memory CD4+ T cells and cytomegalovirus serostatus (dated by TCRdb to between 2018 and 2021). The receptor library was made with the immunoSEQ multiplex PCR assay. Not all clones reach the TCRdb copy of this immuneACCESS table, which keeps in-frame sequences only. Checked studies attribute under half of the gap to unresolved V genes and leave the rest unexplained. Present in this sample are tens of thousands of clones, around three quarters of which were seen just once. In total, the top ten clones hold about 0.8% of the sample. A FACSAria II was used to sort memory CD4+ T cells, defined as single viable CD3+CD4+CD8-CD45RO+ cells. The sequencing sample was made of memory CD4+ T cells from blood. Receptors were obtained from an adult in good health and CMV-seronegative.

The V call is TRBV10-2, the J call TRBJ2-5, with a possible D match to TRBD1 (5 bases). The V end was cut by 3 bases, the J end by 1 base, with 9 bases between. The germline V gene encodes CDR1 WSHSY and CDR2 SAAADI. The CDR3 sequence is 14 residues long. Here the CDR3 DNA reads TGCGCCAGCAGTGATCGGACACCCCAAGAGACCCAGTACTTC. As protein: CASSDRTPQETQYF.

A note on this clone: The junction does not match germline at one end; this may be a read error. The V and J genes are TRBV7-2 and TRBJ2-1, with D perhaps TRBD2 (6 bases). From germline, CDR1 is SGHTA and CDR2 FQGNSA. The CDR3 is 18 amino acids. Here the CDR3 reads CASNLPGDSGGGFNEQFF. The CDR3 coding sequence is TGTGCCAGCAACTTACCCGGGGACTCCGGAGGAGGCTTCAATGAGCAGTTCTTC.

The chain employs TRBV5-1 and TRBJ2-3, with D unclear. The CDR3 runs 13 residues. V was cut by 4 bases and J by 2 bases, with 8 bases left in between. CDR1 SGHRS and CDR2 YFSETQ come from the germline V gene. This CDR3 reads CASSIDPTDTQYF. CDR3 nucleotide sequence: TGCGCCAGCAGCATAGATCCCACAGATACGCAGTATTTT.

The chain recombines TRBV5-6 with TRBJ1-1, with unresolved D. The CDR3 runs to 14 residues. Germline lookup yields CDR1 SGHDT and CDR2 YYEEEE. With 2 bases removed from V and 1 base from J, the gap between germline ends came to 9 bases. The CDR3 DNA sequence: TGTGCCAGCAGCTTAATCCACCCGAACACTGAAGCTTTCTTT. Protein product: CASSLIHPNTEAFF.

This clone is a singleton in its sample. The chain combines TRBV2 with TRBJ2-7; the D gene is possibly TRBD2 (7 bases). This CDR3 comprises 15 residues. The V end lost 0 bases, the J end lost 4 bases, and 13 bases lay between the germline ends. Germline V CDR1 and CDR2: SNHLY, FYNNEI. CDR3 sequence (DNA): TGTGCCAGCAGTGAAGCTGTGGGGGGGCCGTACGAGCAGTACTTC. It specifies CASSEAVGGPYEQYF.

The rearrangement joins TRBV25-1 to TRBJ2-6; D could derive from TRBD1 or TRBD2 (5 bases each). The CDR3 extends over 16 amino acids. Germline values: CDR1 MGHDK, CDR2 SYGVNS. V was cut by 3 bases and J by 8 bases, with 17 bases left in between. CDR3 amino acids: CASSDSSGPGTNVLTF. For the CDR3, the DNA is TGTGCCAGCAGTGATTCCAGCGGTCCAGGGACCAACGTCCTGACTTTC.

The chain couples TRBV6-6 to TRBJ2-1; no clear D gene. Trimming removed 5 bases at V and 10 bases at J, with 21 bases between. This CDR3 comprises 15 residues. Germline CDR1 MNHNY, CDR2 SVGAGI (reference sequence). CDR3 bases: TGTGCCAGCAGTCGCCCGTCAGAAACGAAATGGGAGCAGTTCTTC. This encodes CASSRPSETKWEQFF.

The J gene is TRBJ2-3, the V gene TRBV7-8; 7 bases line up with TRBD2. V lost 5 bases and J lost 3; bases outside the gene matches: 11. This CDR3 has 16 residues. Germline values: CDR1 SGHVS, CDR2 FQNEAQ. The CDR3 loop is CASSPGAGESTDTQYF. The CDR3 DNA is TGTGCCAGCAGCCCCGGGGCGGGGGAGTCAACAGATACGCAGTATTTT. The full variable domain, with the rest looked up from reference TRBV7-8 and TRBJ2-3, is GAGVSQSPRYKVAKRGQDVALRCDPISGHVSLFWYQQALGQGPEFLTYFQNEAQLDKSGLPSDRFFAERPEGSVSTLKIQRTQQEDSAVYLCASSPGAGESTDTQYFGPGTRLTVL.

This clone has a single count. The chain is built from TRBV5-8 and TRBJ2-5, with D tentatively TRBD1 or TRBD2 (5 bases each). CDR1 and CDR2 (germline): SGHTS, YDEGEE. Trimming pared 5 bases from V and 2 bases from J, leaving 7 bases between. CDR3 length equals 12 residues. The CDR3 spells CASRRGQETQYF. The CDR3 DNA follows: TGTGCCAGCAGGAGGGGACAAGAGACCCAGTACTTC.

The rearrangement joins TRBV7-3 to TRBJ2-5; D is possibly TRBD1 or TRBD2 (6 bases each). Germline CDR1 and CDR2: SGHTA and FQGTGA. Trimming left V 1 base short and J 5 bases short, with 14 bases between. The CDR3 length is 15 residues. The DNA of the CDR3 is TGTGCCAGCAGCTTAAGGAGGGGGGCCTTGGAGACCCAGTACTTC. Protein product: CASSLRRGALETQYF. The full variable domain, in which reference TRBV7-3 and TRBJ2-5 provide the parts outside the CDR3, is GAGVSQTPSNKVTEKGKYVELRCDPISGHTALYWYRQSLGQGPEFLIYFQGTGAADDSGLPNDRFFAVRPEGSVSTLKIQRTERGDSAVYLCASSLRRGALETQYFGPGTRLLVL.

The V and J genes are TRBV7-2 and TRBJ1-6; no clear D. Germline-derived CDR1 and CDR2 are SGHTA and FQGNSA. The CDR3 is 13 amino acids. V was clipped by 10 bases and J by 6 bases, with 13 bases between them. The CDR3 bases are TGTGCCACCAGTTCCGATCCTAATTCACCCCTCCACTTT. It encodes CATSSDPNSPLHF.

This chain uses TRBV10-3 with TRBJ2-7; D might be TRBD1 (6 bases). There are 14 residues in the CDR3. Germline V gene sequence: CDR1 ENHRY, CDR2 SYGVKD. The V end was cut by 10 bases, the J end by 0 bases, with 16 bases between. The CDR3: CATGQRTDSYEQYF. DNA of the CDR3: TGTGCCACCGGCCAGCGGACAGACTCCTACGAGCAGTACTTC.

The chain carries TRBV7-2 and TRBJ2-7, with 7 bases fitting TRBD1. With V trimmed by 2 bases and J by 4 bases, 2 bases remained unmatched. Germline loops: CDR1 SGHTA, CDR2 FQGNSA. CDR3 length: 13 residues. The CDR3 DNA sequence: TGTGCCAGCAGCTTACGGACAGGATACGAGCAGTACTTC. Residues: CASSLRTGYEQYF.

Points on this clone: Germline is not matched at one junction end, which may reflect a read error. This chain joins TRBV7-7 and TRBJ2-2; perhaps TRBD1 as D (5 bases). This CDR3 spans 15 amino acids. The germline CDR1 and CDR2 sequences are SSHAT and FNYEAQ (reference sequence). The CDR3 DNA reads as TGTGCTAGCAGCTTTGAACGGACAAACACCGGGGAGCTGTTTTTT. Protein product: CASSFERTNTGELFF.

The chain couples TRBV29-1 to TRBJ1-4; no reliable D call. CDR1 is SQVTM and CDR2 is ANQGSEA in the germline V gene. V was cut by 4 bases and J by 2 bases, with 8 bases left in between. This CDR3 has 13 amino acids. For the CDR3, the DNA is TGCAGCGTTGTCAGCAGCACTAATGAAAAACTGTTTTTT. Translating gives CSVVSSTNEKLFF.

This sequence joins TRBV29-1 and TRBJ1-2; D is unresolved. V was pared by 0 bases and J by 4 bases, with 9 bases between. Germline lookup yields CDR1 SQVTM and CDR2 ANQGSEA. The CDR3 is 13 residues long. DNA for the CDR3: TGCAGCGTTGAAGACACCCCATTCTATGGCTACACCTTC. It encodes CSVEDTPFYGYTF.

This sequence joins TRBV6-1 and TRBJ1-5; D is uncertain. The CDR3 consists of 15 residues. Germline V CDR1 and CDR2: MNHNS, SASEGT. Trimming took off 3 bases at V and 5 bases at J, with 14 bases between the two ends. CDR3 amino acids: CASSDERPRYQPQHF. As DNA, the CDR3 is TGTGCCAGCAGTGATGAGCGCCCGCGGTATCAGCCCCAGCATTTT.

The count of this clone is one. The rearrangement joins TRBV5-1 to TRBJ1-1; unclear D gene. Germline V CDR1 and CDR2: SGHRS, YFSETQ. This CDR3 has 14 residues. Trimming took 4 bases from V and 3 from J, leaving 13 bases between them. In DNA, the CDR3 is TGCGCCAGCAGCGTCGACGGGCCAGACACTGAAGCTTTCTTT. The encoded protein is CASSVDGPDTEAFF.

This clone is a singleton in its sample. V gene TRBV14 combines with J gene TRBJ1-4; 9 bases match TRBD1. The CDR3 spans 16 residues. The germline gives CDR1 SGHDN, CDR2 FVKESK. V dropped 6 bases and J dropped 8; count of bases not matched to a gene: 13. The CDR3 DNA reads as TGTGCCAGCAGTCGCAGACCGGGACAGGGAGAGGAAAAACTGTTTTTT. Amino acid sequence: CASSRRPGQGEEKLFF.

The chain links TRBV9 to TRBJ2-2; TRBD1 matches 11 bases. The CDR3 spans 18 residues. Germline V lookup: CDR1 SGDLS, CDR2 YYNGEE. J gave up 6 bases and V 4 bases, and 14 bases lay outside the gene matches. The CDR3 is CASSRPLPGQGEPGELFF. The CDR3 DNA is TGTGCCAGCAGCCGTCCACTCCCGGGACAGGGGGAACCCGGGGAGCTGTTTTTT.

V gene TRBV4-1 combines with J gene TRBJ2-7; TRBD1 matches 8 bases. V gave up 4 bases and J gave up 7 bases; unmatched junction bases: 15. Germline V lookup: CDR1 MGHRA, CDR2 YSYEKL. This CDR3 is built from 16 residues. In DNA form, the CDR3 reads TGCGCCAGCAGCCCCCAGGGGAACAGGGGGATAGGGGAGCAGTACTTC. Translating it yields CASSPQGNRGIGEQYF.

The V call is TRBV25-1, the J call TRBJ1-5; D is possibly TRBD1 (6 bases). The germline V and J ends were trimmed by 2 bases and 7 bases, with 15 bases remaining between them. CDR1 and CDR2 from the germline V gene are MGHDK and SYGVNS. There are 15 residues in the CDR3. The CDR3 loop is CASSEGTGLVQPQHF. The CDR3 DNA is TGTGCCAGCAGTGAAGGAACAGGGTTGGTCCAGCCCCAGCATTTT.

This clone has just a few counts. The chain uses TRBV7-8 and TRBJ1-4; D unresolved. This CDR3 spans 16 amino acids. CDR1 is SGHVS, CDR2 FQNEAQ, per germline. V was clipped by 5 bases and J by 0 bases, with 13 bases between them. The CDR3 DNA is TGTGCCAGCAGCCCGAGGAATTCCGCAACTAATGAAAAACTGTTTTTT. Translated, it gives CASSPRNSATNEKLFF. Based on the CDR3 plus reference TRBV7-8 and TRBJ1-4, the full variable domain is GAGVSQSPRYKVAKRGQDVALRCDPISGHVSLFWYQQALGQGPEFLTYFQNEAQLDKSGLPSDRFFAERPEGSVSTLKIQRTQQEDSAVYLCASSPRNSATNEKLFFGSGTQLSVL.

As regards this clone: This sample includes further DNA sequences coding for the same CDR3. J is TRBJ2-6 and V is TRBV30; D gene uncertain. The CDR3 is made up of 13 amino acids. Germline CDR1 is GTSNPN and CDR2 is SVGIG (reference sequence). V gave up 0 bases and J gave up 3 bases, with 3 bases separating them. The CDR3, as DNA: TGTGCCTGGAGTGTTGGTGGGGCCAACGTCCTGACTTTC. This codes for CAWSVGGANVLTF.

The gene calls are TRBV6-6 and TRBJ2-5, with 7 bases lining up with TRBD2. Germline V gene data show CDR1 as MNHNY and CDR2 as SVGAGI (reference sequence). J lost 4 bases, V lost 0 bases, and 5 bases had no gene match. This CDR3 region has 15 residues. In DNA form, the CDR3 reads TGTGCCAGCAGTTACTCTCAACTAGCGCTAGAGACCCAGTACTTC. Its protein product is CASSYSQLALETQYF.

The table lists this clone with a count of one. The chain employs TRBV2 and TRBJ1-3; no clear D. V lost 5 bases and J lost 4, with 12 bases in between. CDR1 and CDR2 from the germline V gene are SNHLY and FYNNEI. There are 14 residues in the CDR3. The CDR3 sequence is CASSSGRSGNTIYF. In DNA, the CDR3 is TGTGCCAGCAGTTCCGGGAGATCGGGAAACACCATATATTTT.

This sequence joins TRBV10-3 and TRBJ1-1; TRBD1 is a possible D gene (6 bases). Germline lookup yields CDR1 ENHRY and CDR2 SYGVKD. This CDR3 has 12 amino acids. The V end lost 8 bases, the J end lost 1 base, and 8 bases lay between the germline ends. CDR3 region: CAIGQRNTEAFF. DNA of the CDR3: TGTGCCATCGGACAGCGGAACACTGAAGCTTTCTTT.

V and J are TRBV5-4 and TRBJ1-2; D not certain. Germline assignment: CDR1 SGHNT and CDR2 YYREEE (reference sequence). This CDR3 spans 13 amino acids. V was cut by 3 bases and J by 7 bases, with 13 bases left in between. The CDR3 loop is CASSSYGPLGYTF. DNA of the CDR3: TGTGCCAGCAGCTCTTACGGGCCCCTTGGCTACACCTTC. Full variable domain (missing parts from reference TRBV5-4 and TRBJ1-2): ETGVTQSPTHLIKTRGQQVTLRCSSQSGHNTVSWYQQALGQGPQFIFQYYREEENGRGNFPPRFSGLQFPNYSSELNVNALELDDSALYLCASSSYGPLGYTFGSGTRLTVV.

V and J are TRBV5-5 and TRBJ1-4, with a tentative D call TRBD1 (5 bases). Germline CDR1 reads SGHKS; CDR2 reads YYEKEE (reference sequence). The germline V and J ends were trimmed by 1 base and 2 bases, with 9 bases remaining between them. CDR3 length: 15 amino acids. The DNA for the CDR3 is TGTGCCAGCAGCTTGAATGGGGGGACTAATGAAAAACTGTTTTTT. Encoded protein: CASSLNGGTNEKLFF.

V usage is TRBV7-9 and J usage is TRBJ2-1, with D perhaps matching TRBD2 (6 bases). CDR3 size: 14 residues. Germline CDR1 SEHNR, CDR2 FQNEAQ (reference sequence). V was shortened by 11 bases and J by 10 bases, with 24 bases between the two germline ends. CDR3 in DNA: TGTGCCTACAAAGCGGGCCTCGCGTTGGGGGAGCAGTTCTTC. Amino acids: CAYKAGLALGEQFF.

The J gene is TRBJ2-2, the V gene TRBV5-4; 10 bases are a match to TRBD2. The V and J ends lost 2 bases and 4 bases, in that order; junction bases with no gene match: 2. Germline values: CDR1 SGHNT, CDR2 YYREEE (reference sequence). This CDR3 has 15 amino acids. The CDR3 DNA is TGTGCCAGCAGCTTTAGCGGGGGGATCACCGGGGAGCTGTTTTTT. As protein: CASSFSGGITGELFF.

The V call is TRBV2, the J call TRBJ1-4; TRBD1 is a possible D gene (6 bases). CDR3 length equals 13 residues. V gave up 3 bases and J gave up 7 bases, with 9 bases separating them. Germline values: CDR1 SNHLY, CDR2 FYNNEI. The CDR3 here is CASSDEGGEKLFF. The CDR3, as DNA: TGTGCCAGCAGTGATGAGGGGGGTGAAAAACTGTTTTTT.